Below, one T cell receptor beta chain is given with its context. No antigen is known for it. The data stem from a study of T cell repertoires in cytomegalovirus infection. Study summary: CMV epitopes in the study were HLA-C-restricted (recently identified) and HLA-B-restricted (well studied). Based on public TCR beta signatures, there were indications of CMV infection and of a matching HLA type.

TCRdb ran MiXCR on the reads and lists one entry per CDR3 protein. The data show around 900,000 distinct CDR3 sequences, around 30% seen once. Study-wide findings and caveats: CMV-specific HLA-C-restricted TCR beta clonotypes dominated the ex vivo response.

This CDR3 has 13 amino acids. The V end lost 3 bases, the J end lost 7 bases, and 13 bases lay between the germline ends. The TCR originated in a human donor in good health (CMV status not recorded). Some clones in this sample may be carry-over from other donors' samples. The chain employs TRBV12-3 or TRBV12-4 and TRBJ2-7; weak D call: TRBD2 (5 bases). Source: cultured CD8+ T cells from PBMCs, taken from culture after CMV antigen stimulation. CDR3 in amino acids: CASSFGSRGEQYV. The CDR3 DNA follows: TGTGCCAGCAGTTTCGGCTCCCGGGGAGAGCAGTACGTC.